This T cell receptor beta chain originates from a study of HIV-infected patients and healthy controls. This clonotype was seen many times. Antigen: not known. The CDR3 has 16 amino acids. V was clipped by 7 bases and J by 2 bases, with 18 bases between them. No cell fractionation was done, so the repertoire covers all unsorted peripheral blood T cells. Alpha and beta constant-region primers primed reverse transcription of approximately 500 ng RNA. Separate chain-specific third strand synthesis with multiplexing indices produced the alpha and beta libraries. One primer pair amplified all rearrangements per chain; each cDNA got molecular barcodes. TCRdb re-analysed the 5' RACE reads in MiXCR, keeping a single row per CDR3 protein. The table records more than 15,000 distinct CDR3 sequences, approximately 5% of them present only once. Overall study findings and caveats: Untreated HIV+ repertoires had roughly threefold fewer distinct CDR3s and lower Shannon diversity than healthy controls. HIV-infected patients and controls differed significantly in mean usage of eight alpha and eight beta V genes. HIV-infected repertoires had significantly higher mean Gini indices than controls, possibly reflecting oligoclonality.

The sequence came from an adult in good health. The genes are TRBV12-3 or TRBV12-4 and TRBJ1-5; possibly TRBD1 for D (6 bases). Material for sequencing was blood. The DNA of the CDR3 is TGTGCCAGCACCCCTTCGACAGGTACGGGCAATCAGCCCCAGCATTTT. It yields the protein CASTPSTGTGNQPQHF.